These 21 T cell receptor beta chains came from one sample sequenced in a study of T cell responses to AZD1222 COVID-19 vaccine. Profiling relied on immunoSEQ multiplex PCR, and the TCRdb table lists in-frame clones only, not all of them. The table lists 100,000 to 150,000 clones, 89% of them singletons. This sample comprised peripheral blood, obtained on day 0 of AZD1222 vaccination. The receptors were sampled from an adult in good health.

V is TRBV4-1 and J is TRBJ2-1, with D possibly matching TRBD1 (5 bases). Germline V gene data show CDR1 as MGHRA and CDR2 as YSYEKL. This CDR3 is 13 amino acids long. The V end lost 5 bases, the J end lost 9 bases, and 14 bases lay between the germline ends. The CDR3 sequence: CASSTFRGTEQFF. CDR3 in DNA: TGCGCCAGCAGCACGTTTAGGGGTACTGAGCAGTTCTTC.

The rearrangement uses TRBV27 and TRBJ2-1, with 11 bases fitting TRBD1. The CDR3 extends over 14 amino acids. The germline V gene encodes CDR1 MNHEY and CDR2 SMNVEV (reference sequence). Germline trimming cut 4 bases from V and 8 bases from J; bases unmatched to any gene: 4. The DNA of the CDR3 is TGTGCCAGCAGTTCCGGACAGGGGGCGGATGAGCAGTTCTTC. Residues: CASSSGQGADEQFF.

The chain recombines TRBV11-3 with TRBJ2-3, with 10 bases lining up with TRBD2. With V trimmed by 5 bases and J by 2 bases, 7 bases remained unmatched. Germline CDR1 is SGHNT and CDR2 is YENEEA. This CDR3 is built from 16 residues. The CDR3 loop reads CASSPGLAEYTDTQYF. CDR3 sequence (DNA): TGTGCCAGCAGCCCAGGACTAGCGGAGTACACAGATACGCAGTATTTT.

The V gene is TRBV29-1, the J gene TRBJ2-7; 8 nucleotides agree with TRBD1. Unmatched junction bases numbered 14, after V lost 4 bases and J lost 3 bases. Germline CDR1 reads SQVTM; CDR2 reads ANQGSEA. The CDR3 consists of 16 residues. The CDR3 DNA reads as TGCAGCGTTGCGAGCTCTGACAGGGGATCCCTCTACGAGCAGTACTTC. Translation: CSVASSDRGSLYEQYF.

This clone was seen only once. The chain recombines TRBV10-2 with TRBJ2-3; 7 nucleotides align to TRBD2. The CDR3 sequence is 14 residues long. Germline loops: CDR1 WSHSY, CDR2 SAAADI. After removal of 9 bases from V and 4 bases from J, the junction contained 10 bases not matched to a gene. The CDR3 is CASLPGGSADTQYF. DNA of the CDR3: TGCGCCAGTCTCCCCGGGGGGTCTGCAGATACGCAGTATTTT.

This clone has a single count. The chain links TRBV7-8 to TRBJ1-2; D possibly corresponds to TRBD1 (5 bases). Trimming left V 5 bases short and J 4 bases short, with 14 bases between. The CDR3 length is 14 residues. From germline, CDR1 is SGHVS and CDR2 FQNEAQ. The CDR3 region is CASSTGGEAYGYTF. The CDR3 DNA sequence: TGTGCCAGCAGCACCGGGGGGGAAGCCTATGGCTACACCTTC.

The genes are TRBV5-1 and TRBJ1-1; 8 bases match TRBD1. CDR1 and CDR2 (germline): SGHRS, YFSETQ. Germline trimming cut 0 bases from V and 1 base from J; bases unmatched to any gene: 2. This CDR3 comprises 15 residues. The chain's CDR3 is CASSLAGQGNTEAFF. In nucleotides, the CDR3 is TGCGCCAGCAGCTTGGCAGGACAGGGGAACACTGAAGCTTTCTTT. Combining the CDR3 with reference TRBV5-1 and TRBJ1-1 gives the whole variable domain KAGVTQTPRYLIKTRGQQVTLSCSPISGHRSVSWYQQTPGQGLQFLFEYFSETQRNKGNFPGRFSGRQFSNSRSEMNVSTLELGDSALYLCASSLAGQGNTEAFFGQGTRLTVV.

CDR3 DNA sequence: TGTGCCAGCAGCTTGGCGTTGCCCTACAATGAGCAGTTCTTC. Translation gives CASSLALPYNEQFF. The rearrangement uses TRBV5-4 and TRBJ2-1; D unclear. Germline V lookup: CDR1 SGHNT, CDR2 YYREEE (reference sequence). V shed 0 bases and J shed 2 bases, with 6 bases lying between them. The CDR3 has 14 residues.

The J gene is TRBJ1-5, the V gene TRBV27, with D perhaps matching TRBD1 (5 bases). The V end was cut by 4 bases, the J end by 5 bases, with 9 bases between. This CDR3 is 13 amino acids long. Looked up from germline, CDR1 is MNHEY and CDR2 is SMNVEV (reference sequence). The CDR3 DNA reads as TGTGCCAGCAGTTGGGACCGACATCAGCCCCAGCATTTT. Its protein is CASSWDRHQPQHF.

As DNA, the CDR3 is TGTGCCAGCAGCCTTTCCCCGGGACAGAGTGTGGCCGGGGAGCTGTTTTTT. Translation gives CASSLSPGQSVAGELFF. The chain uses TRBV5-4 and TRBJ2-2, with 7 bases that match TRBD1. The ends lost 4 bases at V and 6 bases at J; junction bases unmatched: 15. Looked up from germline, CDR1 is SGHNT and CDR2 is YYREEE (reference sequence). This CDR3 region has 17 residues.

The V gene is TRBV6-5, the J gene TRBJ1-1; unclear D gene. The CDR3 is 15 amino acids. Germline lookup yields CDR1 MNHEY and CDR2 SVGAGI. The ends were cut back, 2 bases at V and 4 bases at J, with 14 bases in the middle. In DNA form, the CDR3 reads TGTGCCAGCAGTTACCAATTTCAGGTTGGCACTGAAGCTTTCTTT. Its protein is CASSYQFQVGTEAFF.

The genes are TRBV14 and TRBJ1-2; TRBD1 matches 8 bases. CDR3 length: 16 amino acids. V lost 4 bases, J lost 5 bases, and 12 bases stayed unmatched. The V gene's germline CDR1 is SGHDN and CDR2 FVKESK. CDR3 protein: CASSLRDRGGIYGYTF. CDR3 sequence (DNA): TGTGCCAGCAGCCTCAGAGACAGGGGAGGAATTTATGGCTACACCTTC.

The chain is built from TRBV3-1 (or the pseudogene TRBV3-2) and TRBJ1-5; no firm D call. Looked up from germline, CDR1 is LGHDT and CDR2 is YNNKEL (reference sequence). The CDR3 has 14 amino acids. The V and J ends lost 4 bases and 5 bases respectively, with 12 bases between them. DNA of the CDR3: TGTGCCAGCAGCCCCGGGAACCAGGATCAGCCCCAGCATTTT. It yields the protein CASSPGNQDQPQHF.

CDR3 in DNA: TGTGCCTGGAAATCAGGGATGGGGACTGAAGCTTTCTTT. Protein product: CAWKSGMGTEAFF. The chain carries TRBV30 and TRBJ1-1, with D perhaps TRBD1 (5 bases). Germline V gives CDR1 GTSNPN, CDR2 SVGIG (reference sequence). This CDR3 contains 13 residues. V was pared by 4 bases and J by 5 bases, with 14 bases between.

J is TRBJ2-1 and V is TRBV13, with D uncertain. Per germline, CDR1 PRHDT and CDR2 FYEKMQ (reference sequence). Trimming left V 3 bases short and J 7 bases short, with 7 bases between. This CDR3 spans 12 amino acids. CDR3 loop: CASSLGVNEQFF. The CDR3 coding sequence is TGTGCCAGCAGCTTGGGCGTGAATGAGCAGTTCTTC.

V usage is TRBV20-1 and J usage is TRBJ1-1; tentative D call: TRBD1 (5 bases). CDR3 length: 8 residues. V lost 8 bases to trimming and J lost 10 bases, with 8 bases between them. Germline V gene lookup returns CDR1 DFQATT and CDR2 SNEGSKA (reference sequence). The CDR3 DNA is TGCAGTTTAGGGGTAGCTTTCTTT. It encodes CSLGVAFF.

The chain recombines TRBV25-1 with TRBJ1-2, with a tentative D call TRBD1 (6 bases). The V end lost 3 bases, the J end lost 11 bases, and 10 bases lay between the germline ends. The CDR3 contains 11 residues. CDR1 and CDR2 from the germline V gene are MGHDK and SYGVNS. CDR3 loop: CASSEGTGYTF. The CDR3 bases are TGTGCCAGCAGTGAGGGAACAGGGTACACCTTC.

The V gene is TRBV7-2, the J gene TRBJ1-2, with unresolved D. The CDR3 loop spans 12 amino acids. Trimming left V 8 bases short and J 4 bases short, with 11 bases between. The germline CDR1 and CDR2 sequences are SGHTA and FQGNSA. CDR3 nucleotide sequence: TGTGCCAGCCATACGGGTATCTATGGCTACACCTTC. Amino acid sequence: CASHTGIYGYTF.

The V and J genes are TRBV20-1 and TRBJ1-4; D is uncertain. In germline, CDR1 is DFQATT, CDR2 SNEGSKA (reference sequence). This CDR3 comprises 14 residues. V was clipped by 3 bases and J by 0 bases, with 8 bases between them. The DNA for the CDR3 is TGCAGTGCTAGTGGCGATGCAACTAATGAAAAACTGTTTTTT. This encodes CSASGDATNEKLFF.

The CDR3 reads CASSPPVPGLYGYTF. The CDR3 DNA follows: TGTGCCAGCTCACCACCGGTTCCGGGCCTCTATGGCTACACCTTC. The V call is TRBV18, the J call TRBJ1-2; no firm D call. Per germline, CDR1 KGHSH and CDR2 LQKENI. V was shortened by 0 bases and J by 4 bases, with 12 bases between the two germline ends. The CDR3 has 15 amino acids.

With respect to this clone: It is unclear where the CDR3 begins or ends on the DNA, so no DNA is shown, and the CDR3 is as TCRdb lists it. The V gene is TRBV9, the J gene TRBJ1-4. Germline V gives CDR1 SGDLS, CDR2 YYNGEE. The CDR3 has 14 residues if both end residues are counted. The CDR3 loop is CASSVGPGGEKLFF.